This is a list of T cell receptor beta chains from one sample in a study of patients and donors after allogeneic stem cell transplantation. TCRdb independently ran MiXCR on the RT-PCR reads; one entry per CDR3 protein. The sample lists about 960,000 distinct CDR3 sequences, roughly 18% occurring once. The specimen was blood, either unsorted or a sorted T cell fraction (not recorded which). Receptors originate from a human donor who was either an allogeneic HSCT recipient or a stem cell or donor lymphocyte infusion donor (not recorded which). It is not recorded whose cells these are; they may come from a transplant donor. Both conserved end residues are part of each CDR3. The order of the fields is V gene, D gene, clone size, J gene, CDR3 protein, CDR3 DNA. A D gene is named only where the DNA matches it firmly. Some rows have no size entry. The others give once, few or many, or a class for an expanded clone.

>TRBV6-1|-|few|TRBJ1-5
CASRVGAGDQPQHF
TGTGCCAGCAGAGTAGGGGCAGGGGATCAGCCCCAGCATTTT
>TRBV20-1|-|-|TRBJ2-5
CSALRVSMVETQYF
TGCAGTGCCCTACGGGTTAGCATGGTCGAGACCCAGTACTTC
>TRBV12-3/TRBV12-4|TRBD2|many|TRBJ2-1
CASTTLAGLYNEQFF
TGTGCCAGCACCACCTTAGCGGGCCTCTACAATGAGCAGTTCTTC
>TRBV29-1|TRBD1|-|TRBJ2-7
CSAGPGQGLYEQYF
TGCAGCGCAGGGCCGGGACAGGGCCTCTACGAGCAGTACTTC
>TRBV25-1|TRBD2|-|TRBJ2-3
CASTLAGGLDTQYF
TGTGCCAGCACCCTAGCGGGGGGATTAGATACGCAGTATTTT
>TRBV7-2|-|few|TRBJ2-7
CASSPQFLEQYF
TGTGCCAGCAGCCCCCAATTCCTCGAGCAGTACTTC
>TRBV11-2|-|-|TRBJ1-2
CASSLVPRPNYGYTF
TGTGCCAGCAGCTTAGTTCCCCGTCCTAACTATGGCTACACCTTC
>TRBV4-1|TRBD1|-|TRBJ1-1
CASSQGFFGRGRAEAFF
TGCGCCAGCAGCCAAGGCTTTTTTGGCAGGGGGCGGGCTGAAGCTTTCTTT
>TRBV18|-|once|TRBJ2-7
CASSLTPGQNTYEQYF
TGTGCCAGCTCACTGACCCCCGGACAGAACACCTACGAGCAGTACTTC
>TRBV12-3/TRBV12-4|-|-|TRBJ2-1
CAGSLSGLGGDEQFF
TGTGCCGGCAGTTTATCCGGACTAGGGGGCGATGAGCAGTTCTTC
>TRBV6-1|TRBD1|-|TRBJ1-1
CASSKGVRGRGNTEAFF
TGTGCCAGCAGTAAAGGCGTCAGGGGGCGAGGGAACACTGAAGCTTTCTTT
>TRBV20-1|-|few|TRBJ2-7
CSAGTEASYEQYF
TGCAGTGCTGGGACGGAGGCATCCTACGAGCAGTACTTC
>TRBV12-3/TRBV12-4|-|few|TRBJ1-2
CASSPYSGHFNYGYTF
TGTGCCAGCAGTCCCTACAGCGGACATTTTAACTATGGCTACACCTTC
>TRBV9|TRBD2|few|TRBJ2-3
CASSVLGGRAIDTQYF
TGTGCCAGCAGCGTACTTGGCGGGAGGGCCATAGATACGCAGTATTTT
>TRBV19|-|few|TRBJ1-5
CASSMGLSNQPQHF
TGTGCCAGTAGTATGGGGTTATCCAATCAGCCCCAGCATTTT
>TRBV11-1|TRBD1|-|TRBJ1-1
CAILPPPQGANTEAFF
TGTGCCATTCTACCTCCCCCACAGGGGGCAAACACTGAAGCTTTCTTT
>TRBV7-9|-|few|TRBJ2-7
CASSPPGNYEQYF
TGTGCCAGCAGCCCTCCCGGGAACTACGAGCAGTACTTC